This T cell receptor beta chain derives from a study of shared T cell receptors in the human thymus. Sequencing was performed with immunoSEQ multiplex PCR; in TCRdb, only in-frame clones are kept and a portion is missing. The sample lists roughly 410,000 clones, around 95% occurring once. Trimming removed 0 bases from V and 11 bases from J, with 17 bases in between. Germline assignment: CDR1 MNHNS and CDR2 SASEGT. The CDR3 contains 15 residues. Input material: thymocytes. The clonotype was recovered from a human donor. The V gene is TRBV6-1, the J gene TRBJ2-1; a possible D gene is TRBD2 (5 bases). The CDR3 protein is CASSEALGVGTKQFF. CDR3 DNA: TGTGCCAGCAGTGAAGCGCTCGGGGTCGGCACCAAGCAGTTCTTC.